This T cell receptor (beta chain) was sequenced for a study of cytomegalovirus exposure and HLA in healthy donors. Study results and limitations: In a later analysis, HLA-C alleles had the fewest associated TCRs, DRB1 alleles the most.

Points on this clone: The antigen is unknown.

The CDR3 consists of 15 residues. V lost 4 bases, J lost 4 bases, and 16 bases lay in between. The germline V gene encodes CDR1 MNHEY and CDR2 SVGAGI. The primer mix had 60 Vbeta and 13 Jbeta primers. Repertoires were generated with immunoSEQ multiplex PCR, while TCRdb's copy carries only in-frame clones and drops some. The profile shows 150,000 to 200,000 clones, over 80% of them singletons. Sequences were obtained from PBMCs. V and J are TRBV6-5 and TRBJ1-2, with a possible D match to TRBD1 (6 bases). This TCR derives from a man aged 40-49 years in good health and CMV-seronegative. The CDR3 nucleotides are TGTGCCAGCAGTTTCTTACAGGGTCGTCTCTATGGCTACACCTTC. Residues: CASSFLQGRLYGYTF.